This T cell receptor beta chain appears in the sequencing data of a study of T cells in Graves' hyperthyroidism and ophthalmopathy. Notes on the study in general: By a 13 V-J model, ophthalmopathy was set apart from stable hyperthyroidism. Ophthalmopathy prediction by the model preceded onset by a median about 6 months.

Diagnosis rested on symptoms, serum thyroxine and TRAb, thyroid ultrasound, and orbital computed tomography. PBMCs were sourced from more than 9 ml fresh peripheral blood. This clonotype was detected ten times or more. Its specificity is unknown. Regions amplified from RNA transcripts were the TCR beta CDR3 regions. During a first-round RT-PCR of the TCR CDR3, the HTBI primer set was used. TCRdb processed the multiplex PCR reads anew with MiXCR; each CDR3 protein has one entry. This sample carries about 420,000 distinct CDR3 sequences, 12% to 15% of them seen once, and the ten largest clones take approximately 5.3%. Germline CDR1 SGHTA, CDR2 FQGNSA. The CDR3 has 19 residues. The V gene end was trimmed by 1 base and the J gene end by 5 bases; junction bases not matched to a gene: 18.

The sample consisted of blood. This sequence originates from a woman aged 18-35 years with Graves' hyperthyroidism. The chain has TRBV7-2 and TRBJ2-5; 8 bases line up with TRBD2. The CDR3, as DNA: TGTGCCAGCAGCTTAGAGGGCTTAATCAAAGCGGGAGCGGGCGAGACCCAGTACTTC. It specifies CASSLEGLIKAGAGETQYF.